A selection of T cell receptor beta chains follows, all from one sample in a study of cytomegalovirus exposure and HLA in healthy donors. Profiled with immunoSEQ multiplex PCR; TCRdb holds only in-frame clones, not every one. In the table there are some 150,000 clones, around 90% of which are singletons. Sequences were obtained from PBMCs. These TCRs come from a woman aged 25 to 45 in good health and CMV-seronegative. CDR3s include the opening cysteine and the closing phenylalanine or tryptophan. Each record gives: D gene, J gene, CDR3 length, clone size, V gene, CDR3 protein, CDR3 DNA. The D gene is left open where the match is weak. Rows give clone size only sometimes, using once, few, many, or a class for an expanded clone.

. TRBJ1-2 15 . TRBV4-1 CASSQDFRAPYGYTF TGCGCCAGCAGCCAAGATTTCAGGGCGCCGTATGGCTACACCTTC
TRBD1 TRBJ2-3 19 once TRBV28 CASSSGGILSFGESDTQYF TGTGCCAGCAGTTCAGGGGGCATTCTCTCTTTCGGGGAATCAGATACGCAGTATTTT
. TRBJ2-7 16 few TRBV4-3 CASSQGAGIGGYEQYF TGCGCCAGCAGCCAAGGGGCAGGGATTGGTGGGTACGAGCAGTACTTC
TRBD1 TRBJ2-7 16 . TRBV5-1 CASTMGDRGFSYEQYF TGCGCCAGCACTATGGGGGACAGGGGCTTCTCCTACGAGCAGTACTTC
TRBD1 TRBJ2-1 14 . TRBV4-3 CASSRHDRGNEQFF TGCGCCAGCAGCCGCCACGACAGGGGAAATGAGCAGTTCTTC
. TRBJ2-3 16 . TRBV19 CASSFQGVGSTDTQYF TGTGCCAGTAGTTTCCAAGGGGTCGGTAGCACAGATACGCAGTATTTT
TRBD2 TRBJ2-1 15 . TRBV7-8 CASSSTSGRVGFRFF TGTGCCAGCAGCTCAACTAGCGGGAGGGTAGGTTTTCGGTTCTTC
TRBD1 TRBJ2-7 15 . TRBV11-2 CASGAHGTGQSEQYF TGTGCCAGCGGAGCTCATGGGACAGGGCAGTCCGAGCAGTACTTC
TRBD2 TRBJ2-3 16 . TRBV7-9 CASSPLLAAYTDTQYF TGTGCCAGCAGCCCACTCCTAGCGGCGTACACAGATACGCAGTATTTT
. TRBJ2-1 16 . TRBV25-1 CASLSSGLGSYNEQFF TGTGCCAGCTTATCCTCGGGACTGGGCTCCTACAATGAGCAGTTCTTC
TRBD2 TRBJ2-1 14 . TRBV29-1 CSVGKREGDNEQFF TGCAGCGTTGGCAAGCGGGAGGGCGACAATGAGCAGTTCTTC
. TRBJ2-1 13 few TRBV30 CAHASASYNEQFF TGTGCCCACGCCAGCGCCTCCTACAATGAGCAGTTCTTC
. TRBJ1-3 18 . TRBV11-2 CASSLSPFGAGRNPTIYF TGTGCCAGCAGCTTAAGTCCCTTCGGCGCTGGGCGCAATCCCACCATATATTTT
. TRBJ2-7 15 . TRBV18 CASSPLAPSSYEQYF TGTGCCAGCTCACCGCTAGCCCCGAGCTCCTACGAGCAGTACTTC
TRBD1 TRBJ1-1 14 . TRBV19 CASTTTGTNTEAFF TGTGCCAGTACCACGACAGGGACGAACACTGAAGCTTTCTTT
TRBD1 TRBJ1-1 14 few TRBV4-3 CASSPGTGRSEAFF TGCGCCAGCAGCCCCGGGACAGGGAGGTCTGAAGCTTTCTTT
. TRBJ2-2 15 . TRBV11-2 CASSLAGPNTGELFF TGTGCCAGCAGCCTGGCTGGGCCGAACACCGGGGAGCTGTTTTTT
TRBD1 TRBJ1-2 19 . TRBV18 CASSTRRPGQGASNYGYTF TGTGCCAGCTCTACCCGCCGTCCGGGACAGGGGGCAAGCAACTATGGCTACACCTTC
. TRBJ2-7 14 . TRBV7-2 CASSSSWATYEQYF TGTGCCAGCAGCTCGTCATGGGCAACCTACGAGCAGTACTTC
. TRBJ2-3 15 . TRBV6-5 CASSYSTLGGDTQYF TGTGCCAGCAGTTACTCGACGTTGGGGGGAGATACGCAGTATTTT
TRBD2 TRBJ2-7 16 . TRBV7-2 CASSPRTSGKRYEQYF TGTGCCAGCAGCCCCCGGACTAGCGGGAAAAGGTACGAGCAGTACTTC
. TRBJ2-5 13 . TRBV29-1 CSVARQAGETQYF TGCAGCGTTGCGCGACAAGCCGGAGAGACCCAGTACTTC
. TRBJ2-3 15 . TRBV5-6 CASSLLFQGADTQYF TGTGCCAGCAGCTTGTTGTTTCAGGGCGCAGATACGCAGTATTTT
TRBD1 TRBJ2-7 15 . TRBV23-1 CASSQPRDRGQGQYF TGCGCCAGCAGTCAACCCCGGGACAGGGGGCAGGGGCAGTACTTC